A selection of T cell receptor beta chains follows, all from one sample in a study of control samples from healthy donors and cancer patients. Libraries were prepared by immunoSEQ multiplex PCR; TCRdb keeps only in-frame clonotypes and omits some of them. The data show over 75,000 clones, around four fifths seen once. The specimen sequenced was blood. Receptors were obtained from a man aged 30 to 39 in good health. The CDR3 runs from the conserved cysteine through the conserved F or W. D genes are given only for firm matches. Clone size is stated in some rows and not others, as once, few, many or a class when expanded.

d_call | j_call | clone_size | v_call | cdr3_nt | cdr3_aa
- | TRBJ2-7 | once | TRBV6-6 | TGTGCCAGCAGTTACTCTGTCCACGAGCAGTACTTC | CASSYSVHEQYF
- | TRBJ2-7 | - | TRBV6-1 | TGTGCCAGCAGTGAAGGTGCGTCTCCCGGCTACGAGCAGTACTTC | CASSEGASPGYEQYF
TRBD2 | TRBJ2-1 | many | TRBV7-3 | TGTGCCAGCAGCTACACTAGCGGGGGCTTCAATGAGCAGTTCTTC | CASSYTSGGFNEQFF
- | TRBJ1-1 | - | TRBV6-5 | TGTGCCAGCAGAAATATCGGGTCGAACACTGAAGCTTTCTTT | CASRNIGSNTEAFF
- | TRBJ2-2 | - | TRBV4-2 | TGTGTCAGCAGCCAAGATTGGGGTCCGAACACCGGGGAGCTGTTTTTT | CVSSQDWGPNTGELFF
TRBD1 | TRBJ1-3 | - | TRBV19 | TGTGCCAGTAGCGTACAGGGGACTTTGAGAAACACCATATATTTT | CASSVQGTLRNTIYF
TRBD2 | TRBJ2-3 | - | TRBV5-4 | TGTGCCAGCAGCTTGGCCTCTGGGCGGGGGGATGCAGATACGCAGTATTTT | CASSLASGRGDADTQYF
- | TRBJ1-4 | - | TRBV6-1 | TGTGCCAGCAGTGAAGCCCGGACGGGACTGTTTTTT | CASSEARTGLFF
- | TRBJ2-7 | - | TRBV4-1 | TGCGCCAGCAGCCAAGACTCATTCCCTCCCTACGAGCAGTACTTC | CASSQDSFPPYEQYF
- | TRBJ1-2 | once | TRBV7-6 | TGTGCCAGCAGCCTTCTCCAGGGAGCAGCTAACTATGGCTACACCTTC | CASSLLQGAANYGYTF
TRBD2 | TRBJ2-7 | - | TRBV18 | TGTGCCAGCTCAGTTAGCGGGGGGACAACCTACGAGCAGTACTTC | CASSVSGGTTYEQYF
- | TRBJ1-1 | - | TRBV11-1 | TGTGCCAGCAGCGGCGGGGTAGCGAACACTGAAGCTTTCTTT | CASSGGVANTEAFF
- | TRBJ1-1 | - | TRBV5-1 | TGCGCCAGCAGCTTGGAAGGGGTGAGTGGCACTGAAGCTTTCTTT | CASSLEGVSGTEAFF
- | TRBJ1-1 | - | TRBV2 | TGTGCCAGCAGTGTGACAGGACTTAACACTGAAGCTTTCTTT | CASSVTGLNTEAFF
- | TRBJ1-5 | - | TRBV6-6 | TGTGCCAGCAGTTCGGCAGGGGCGCAGCCCCAGCATTTT | CASSSAGAQPQHF